The T cell receptor (beta chain) under discussion was sequenced for a study of metastatic and nonmetastatic thyroid tumors. This clone was found many times. Its target is unknown. The CDR3 sequence is 15 residues long. V lost 5 bases to trimming and J lost 1 base; unmatched junction nucleotides: 5. Germline V gene data show CDR1 as SGHAT and CDR2 as FQNNGV. TCRdb re-called clones via MiXCR from the PCR reads. This table has some 27,000 clones, 20% appearing once. Study results and limitations: A significant increase in TCR beta diversity was reportedly seen in malignant thyroid tumors relative to benign nodules, in blood and tumor.

Thyroid surgery was performed in patients who had received no treatment beforehand. The material sequenced was blood. This clonotype was sampled from a male donor with papillary thyroid cancer or a benign thyroid nodule (not recorded which). Some clones in this sample may be carry-over from other donors' samples. This sequence joins TRBV11-2 and TRBJ2-7; 10 nucleotides match TRBD2. This chain's CDR3 is CASSRGLAPSYEQYF. CDR3 nucleotide sequence: TGTGCCAGCAGCAGGGGACTAGCGCCTTCCTACGAGCAGTACTTC.